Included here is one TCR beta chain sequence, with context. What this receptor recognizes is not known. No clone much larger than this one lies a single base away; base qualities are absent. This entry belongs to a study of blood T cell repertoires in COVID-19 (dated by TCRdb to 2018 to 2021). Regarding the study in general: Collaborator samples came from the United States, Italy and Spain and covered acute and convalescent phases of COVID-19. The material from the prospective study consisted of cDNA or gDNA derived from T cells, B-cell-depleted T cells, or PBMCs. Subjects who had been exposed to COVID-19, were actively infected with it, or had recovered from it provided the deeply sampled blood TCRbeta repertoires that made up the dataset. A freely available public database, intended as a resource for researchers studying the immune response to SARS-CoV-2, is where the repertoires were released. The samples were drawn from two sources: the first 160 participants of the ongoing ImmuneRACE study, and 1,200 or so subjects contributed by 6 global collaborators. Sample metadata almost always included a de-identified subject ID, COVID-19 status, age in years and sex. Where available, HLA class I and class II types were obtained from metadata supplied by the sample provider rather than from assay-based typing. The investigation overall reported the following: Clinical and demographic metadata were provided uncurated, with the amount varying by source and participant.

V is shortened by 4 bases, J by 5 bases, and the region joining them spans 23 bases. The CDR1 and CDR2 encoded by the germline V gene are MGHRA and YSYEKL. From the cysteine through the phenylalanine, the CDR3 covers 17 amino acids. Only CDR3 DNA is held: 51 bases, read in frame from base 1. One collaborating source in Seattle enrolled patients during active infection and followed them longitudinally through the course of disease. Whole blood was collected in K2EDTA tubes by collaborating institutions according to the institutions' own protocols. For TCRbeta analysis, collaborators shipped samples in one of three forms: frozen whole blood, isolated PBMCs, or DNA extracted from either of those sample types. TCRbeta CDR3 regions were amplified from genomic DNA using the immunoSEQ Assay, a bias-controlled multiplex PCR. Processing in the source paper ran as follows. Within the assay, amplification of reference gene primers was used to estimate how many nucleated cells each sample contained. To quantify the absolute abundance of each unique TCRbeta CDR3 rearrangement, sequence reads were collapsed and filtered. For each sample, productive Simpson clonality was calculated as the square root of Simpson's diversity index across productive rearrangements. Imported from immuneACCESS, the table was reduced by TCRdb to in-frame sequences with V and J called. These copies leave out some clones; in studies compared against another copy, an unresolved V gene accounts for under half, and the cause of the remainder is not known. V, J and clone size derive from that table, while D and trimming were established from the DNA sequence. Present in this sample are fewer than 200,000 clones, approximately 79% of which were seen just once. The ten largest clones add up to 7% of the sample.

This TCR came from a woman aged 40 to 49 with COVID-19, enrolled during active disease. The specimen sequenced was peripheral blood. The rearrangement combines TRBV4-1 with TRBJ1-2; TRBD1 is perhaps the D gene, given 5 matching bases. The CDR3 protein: CASSPAREGREGYGYTF. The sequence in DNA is TGCGCCAGCAGCCCCGCGCGGGAGGGCAGGGAAGGGTATGGCTACACCTTC.